The rows below give T cell receptor beta chains drawn from one sample of a study of T cell responses to AZD1222 COVID-19 vaccine. This table comes from immunoSEQ multiplex PCR, and its TCRdb copy is limited to in-frame clones, with some not included. The repertoire holds about 64,000 clones, with 75% to 95% as singletons. The sample was peripheral blood, taken 28 days after the second dose of the MenACWY control vaccine. Receptors originate from an adult who received the MenACWY meningococcal vaccine as a control. CDR3s include the opening cysteine and the closing phenylalanine or tryptophan. Fields, in order: D gene, J gene, clone size, CDR3 length, V gene, CDR3 protein, CDR3 DNA. The D gene is left open where the match is weak. The size of a clone is reported for some rows only, either as once, few or many, or as a class for expanded clones.

D: .
J: TRBJ1-4
size: .
length: 14
V: TRBV10-1
CDR3: CASPRSHINEKLFF
DNA: TGCGCCAGCCCTCGAAGCCACATTAATGAAAAACTGTTTTTT

D: .
J: TRBJ2-7
size: .
length: 14
V: TRBV5-5
CDR3: CASSFGDRSYEQYF
DNA: TGTGCCAGCAGCTTCGGTGACAGGAGCTACGAGCAGTACTTC

D: TRBD1
J: TRBJ2-7
size: .
length: 15
V: TRBV9
CDR3: CASSVAPQGAHEQYF
DNA: TGTGCCAGCAGCGTGGCGCCGCAGGGGGCCCACGAGCAGTACTTC

D: .
J: TRBJ1-4
size: .
length: 16
V: TRBV6-1
CDR3: CASSESWGRADEKLFF
DNA: TGTGCCAGCAGTGAATCATGGGGCAGGGCTGATGAAAAACTGTTTTTT

D: .
J: TRBJ2-3
size: .
length: 13
V: TRBV7-7
CDR3: CASSAGPADTQYF
DNA: TGTGCCAGCAGCGCGGGACCGGCAGATACGCAGTATTTT

D: .
J: TRBJ2-7
size: .
length: 14
V: TRBV30
CDR3: CAWSPVLLGAEQYF
DNA: TGTGCCTGGAGCCCCGTCCTCCTTGGGGCCGAGCAGTACTTC

D: .
J: TRBJ1-3
size: .
length: 11
V: TRBV7-9
CDR3: CATEGGDTIYF
DNA: TGTGCCACCGAGGGGGGTGACACCATATATTTT

D: TRBD2
J: TRBJ2-3
size: .
length: 16
V: TRBV2
CDR3: CASSEKIAGPTDTQYF
DNA: TGTGCCAGCAGTGAGAAAATAGCGGGTCCCACAGATACGCAGTATTTT

D: .
J: TRBJ1-4
size: once
length: 11
V: TRBV10-3
CDR3: CAIRADEKLFF
DNA: TGTGCCATCAGGGCAGACGAAAAACTGTTTTTT

D: TRBD1
J: TRBJ1-2
size: .
length: 14
V: TRBV2
CDR3: CASSSTGSNYGYTF
DNA: TGTGCCAGCAGTTCGACAGGGTCTAACTATGGCTACACCTTC

D: .
J: TRBJ1-3
size: .
length: 14
V: TRBV3-1/TRBV3-2
CDR3: CASSQRTERNTIYF
DNA: TGTGCCAGCAGCCAACGGACAGAAAGAAACACCATATATTTT

D: .
J: TRBJ1-3
size: .
length: 12
V: TRBV6-5
CDR3: CASKPAGNTIYF
DNA: TGTGCCAGCAAGCCGGCCGGAAACACCATATATTTT

D: .
J: TRBJ2-3
size: once
length: 15
V: TRBV29-1
CDR3: CSVEGHQVNTDTQYF
DNA: TGCAGCGTTGAGGGGCACCAGGTCAATACAGATACGCAGTATTTT

D: .
J: TRBJ1-2
size: .
length: 13
V: TRBV6-1
CDR3: CASSEALWYGYTF
DNA: TGTGCCAGCAGTGAAGCGCTCTGGTATGGCTACACCTTC

D: .
J: TRBJ1-5
size: .
length: 14
V: TRBV4-1
CDR3: CASSHRQGNQPQHF
DNA: TGCGCCAGCAGTCACCGACAGGGCAATCAGCCCCAGCATTTT

D: .
J: TRBJ1-2
size: .
length: 13
V: TRBV2
CDR3: CASRTGSNYGYTF
DNA: TGTGCCAGCAGAACAGGATCTAACTATGGCTACACCTTC

D: TRBD2
J: TRBJ2-7
size: once
length: 16
V: TRBV4-2
CDR3: CASSPDSSGTPYEQYF
DNA: TGTGCCAGCAGCCCCGACTCTAGCGGGACCCCCTACGAGCAGTACTTC

D: TRBD1
J: TRBJ1-2
size: .
length: 16
V: TRBV2
CDR3: CASSDTLTGANYGYTF
DNA: TGTGCCAGCAGTGATACCCTGACAGGGGCGAACTATGGCTACACCTTC

D: TRBD2
J: TRBJ2-7
size: .
length: 16
V: TRBV6-1
CDR3: CASSAGTSGGTYEQYF
DNA: TGTGCCAGCAGTGCCGGGACTAGCGGGGGCACCTACGAGCAGTACTTC

D: .
J: TRBJ1-1
size: .
length: 11
V: TRBV23-1
CDR3: CASSHLKEAFF
DNA: TGCGCCAGCAGCCACCTAAAGGAAGCTTTCTTT

D: .
J: TRBJ2-4
size: .
length: 13
V: TRBV10-1
CDR3: CASSGDGKNIQYF
DNA: TGCGCCAGCAGTGGTGACGGCAAAAACATTCAGTACTTC

D: .
J: TRBJ1-1
size: .
length: 16
V: TRBV27
CDR3: CASSLGTPREGTEAFF
DNA: TGTGCCAGCAGTCTAGGGACTCCAAGGGAGGGCACTGAAGCTTTCTTT

D: TRBD1
J: TRBJ2-5
size: .
length: 13
V: TRBV6-5
CDR3: CASGHRGSETQYF
DNA: TGTGCCAGCGGTCACAGGGGGTCGGAGACCCAGTACTTC

D: .
J: TRBJ1-3
size: .
length: 15
V: TRBV5-1
CDR3: CASTPTVGGGNTIYF
DNA: TGCGCCAGCACCCCAACTGTCGGGGGAGGAAACACCATATATTTT

D: .
J: TRBJ2-5
size: .
length: 13
V: TRBV7-3
CDR3: CASSQGSVETQYF
DNA: TGTGCCAGCAGCCAGGGATCGGTGGAGACCCAGTACTTC

D: TRBD1
J: TRBJ1-3
size: once
length: 14
V: TRBV19
CDR3: CASSGTEVRNTIYF
DNA: TGTGCCAGCTCAGGGACAGAAGTAAGGAACACCATATATTTT

D: .
J: TRBJ2-7
size: .
length: 16
V: TRBV4-1
CDR3: CASSQDLTGSSYEQYF
DNA: TGCGCCAGCAGCCAAGATCTGACGGGCAGCTCCTACGAGCAGTACTTC

D: .
J: TRBJ1-5
size: .
length: 13
V: TRBV12-3/TRBV12-4
CDR3: CASSLLRDQPQHF
DNA: TGTGCCAGCAGTTTACTCCGGGATCAGCCCCAGCATTTT

D: TRBD1
J: TRBJ1-5
size: .
length: 17
V: TRBV27
CDR3: CASSPAGTGVGNQPQHF
DNA: TGTGCCAGCAGTCCTGCCGGGACAGGGGTCGGTAATCAGCCCCAGCATTTT

D: .
J: TRBJ2-7
size: .
length: 23
V: TRBV21-1
CDR3: CASSKVPDDNRKTSGRPIHEQYF
DNA: TGTGCCAGCAGCAAAGTCCCGGATGATAATCGGAAGACTAGCGGGAGGCCTATCCACGAGCAGTACTTC

D: TRBD1
J: TRBJ1-4
size: .
length: 16
V: TRBV5-4
CDR3: CASSNAGQGFGEKLFF
DNA: TGTGCCAGCAGCAACGCCGGACAGGGATTTGGTGAAAAACTGTTTTTT

D: .
J: TRBJ2-3
size: .
length: 11
V: TRBV6-5
CDR3: CASRRGDTQYF
DNA: TGTGCCAGCCGTCGGGGAGATACGCAGTATTTT

D: .
J: TRBJ2-3
size: .
length: 12
V: TRBV9
CDR3: CASSGAGDTQYF
DNA: TGTGCCAGCAGCGGGGCGGGGGATACGCAGTATTTT

D: TRBD1
J: TRBJ1-2
size: .
length: 14
V: TRBV6-5
CDR3: CASRPGGNDYGYTF
DNA: TGTGCCAGCAGACCAGGGGGGAACGACTATGGCTACACCTTC